This TCR beta chain was recovered during a study of shared clonotypes between healthy human individuals. Positive CCR7 selection of CD45RO-negative cells yielded the naive CD8 cells, and terminally differentiated effector memory CD45RA+ cells were excluded. CDR1 and CDR2 from the germline V gene are MNHEY and SMNVEV (reference sequence). With 3 bases removed from V and 3 bases from J, the gap between germline ends came to 8 bases. CDR3 length equals 14 residues. Per the authors' pipeline: Owing to the provision of junction-only sequences devoid of quality scores by immunoSEQ, filtering differed. Repertoires were generated with immunoSEQ multiplex PCR, while TCRdb's copy carries only in-frame clones and drops some. That table supplies the V and J calls and clone size; D and trimming were determined from the DNA. The sample carries about 2,100,000 clones, approximately 94% recorded once.

Sequencing was done on a sample of naive CD8+ T cells from PBMCs. This clonotype was obtained from a man between 18 and 29 years old in good health. Some clones in this sample may be carry-over from other donors' samples. V and J are TRBV27 and TRBJ1-4; unclear D gene. The CDR3 DNA reads as TGTGCCAGCAGTTTTTTCGGACCTAATGAAAAACTGTTTTTT. It codes for CASSFFGPNEKLFF. The whole variable domain, remainder taken from reference TRBV27 and TRBJ1-4, is EAQVTQNPRYLITVTGKKLTVTCSQNMNHEYMSWYRQDPGLGLRQIYYSMNVEVTDKGDVPEGYKVSRKEKRNFPLILESPSPNQTSLYFCASSFFGPNEKLFFGSGTQLSVL.